Given below is one TCR beta chain in context. Its antigen is currently unknown. The data stem from a study of cytomegalovirus exposure and HLA in healthy donors. Overall study context: As an earlier analysis found, some 170 million T cells yielded about 100 million unique TCR beta sequences. General observations from the study: Analysis performed later found more than 15,000 TCR beta sequences associated with HLA alleles at 0.05 false discovery rate.

The CDR3 is 15 residues long. J gave up 0 bases and V 4 bases, and 5 bases lay outside the gene matches. The germline CDR1 and CDR2 sequences are SEHNR and FQNEAQ (reference sequence). The PCR ran on 60 Vbeta and 13 Jbeta primers. Clones were read by immunoSEQ multiplex PCR, and TCRdb kept only the in-frame ones, dropping some. The profile shows 95,000 to 150,000 clones, about 62% of them singletons. The sample comprised PBMCs. The chain carries TRBV7-9 and TRBJ1-1, with TRBD1 identical over 7 bases. The source is a woman aged 40 to 50 in good health and CMV-seropositive. The CDR3 region is CASSSPGQMNTEAFF. CDR3 coding DNA: TGTGCCAGCAGCTCCCCGGGACAGATGAACACTGAAGCTTTCTTT.